The table lists the clone carrying this TCR beta chain with a few counts. This entry belongs to a study of human T cells and chemical hapten exposure. From germline, CDR1 is DFQATT and CDR2 SNEGSKA (reference sequence). The CDR3 is made up of 16 amino acids. V was pared by 4 bases and J by 3 bases, with 18 bases between. Time point of the sample: patch test 1, 2 weeks after DPC sensitization. The treatment denotes: therapeutic diphenylcyclopropenone sensitization with weekly scalp DPC. Phlebotomy was performed prior to application of every patch test. Using its own MiXCR run on the RACE reads, TCRdb lists one record per CDR3 protein. Of about 380,000 distinct CDR3 sequences in the sample, around 4.8% were seen once.

The receptor comes from a woman between 45 and 65 years old with alopecia areata. Some clones in this sample may be carry-over from other donors' samples. Source: whole blood, taken in connection with sensitization to the hapten diphenylcyclopropenone (DPC). This chain joins TRBV20-1 and TRBJ1-4; TRBD1 is a possible D gene (6 bases). The CDR3 nucleotides read TGCAGTGCTATTCGTTTGGGGGGCCCTCCTAATGAAAAACTGTTTTTT. It is translated as CSAIRLGGPPNEKLFF.